These 17 T cell receptor beta chains originate from one sample sequenced in a study of cytomegalovirus exposure and HLA in healthy donors (dated by TCRdb to about 2017). Receptors were amplified or captured by the immunoSEQ multiplex PCR assay. For the multiplex PCR, a mixture combining 60 forward primers for TCR Vbeta segments and 13 reverse primers for TCR Jbeta segments was used. TCRdb holds this immuneACCESS table with in-frame rearrangements only. Some clones are missing; in checked studies, unresolved V genes explain under half, and the rest has no known cause. The sample table holds over 50,000 clones, of which 65% to 80% were seen once. Less than 3% of the sample belongs to the ten largest clones. Sequences were obtained from PBMCs. These receptors were collected from a female donor in good health and CMV-seronegative.

The rearrangement links TRBV6-4 to TRBJ2-7, with 13 bases fitting TRBD2. The CDR3 is 18 amino acids. Germline CDR1 MRHNA, CDR2 SNTAGT. J was trimmed by 0 bases and V by 2 bases; bases with no gene match: 7. In DNA, the CDR3 is TGTGCCAGCAGTGACCCCCGAGGGACTAGCGGGACCTCCTACGAGCAGTACTTC. Its protein is CASSDPRGTSGTSYEQYF.

The V call is TRBV28, the J call TRBJ1-6; no firm D call. Germline CDR1 and CDR2: MDHEN and SYDVKM. V was trimmed by 7 bases and J by 6 bases, leaving 10 bases between them. The CDR3 runs to 13 residues. The DNA of the CDR3 is TGTGCCAGCAAGTGGCAGTCTAATTCACCCCTCCACTTT. Translating gives CASKWQSNSPLHF.

The J gene is TRBJ1-1, the V gene TRBV2, with no clear D. V lost 3 bases, J lost 0 bases, and 5 bases lay in between. This CDR3 has 13 residues. In germline, CDR1 is SNHLY, CDR2 FYNNEI. The CDR3 spells CASSDEMNTEAFF. The CDR3 DNA reads as TGTGCCAGCAGTGATGAGATGAACACTGAAGCTTTCTTT.

This rearrangement joins TRBV7-9 to TRBJ1-2; 9 nucleotides agree with TRBD1. This CDR3 spans 14 amino acids. V lost 5 bases, J lost 8 bases, and 9 bases stayed unmatched. Germline V gene lookup returns CDR1 SEHNR and CDR2 FQNEAQ (reference sequence). CDR3 residues: CASSLGDRVGGYTF. The CDR3 nucleotides read TGTGCCAGCAGCCTCGGGGACAGGGTAGGCGGCTACACCTTC.

A few counts support this clone. J is TRBJ2-2 and V is TRBV7-9; D is possibly TRBD2 (5 bases). Trimming removed 1 base from V and 1 base from J, with 7 bases in between. Looked up from germline, CDR1 is SEHNR and CDR2 is FQNEAQ (reference sequence). The CDR3 runs 15 residues. CDR3 sequence reads: CASSLGGGNTGELFF. The CDR3 region has the DNA TGTGCCAGCAGCTTAGGCGGAGGGAACACCGGGGAGCTGTTTTTT. Complete variable domain (other parts from reference TRBV7-9 and TRBJ2-2): DTGVSQNPRHKITKRGQNVTFRCDPISEHNRLYWYRQTLGQGPEFLTYFQNEAQLEKSRLLSDRFSAERPKGSFSTLEIQRTEQGDSAMYLCASSLGGGNTGELFFGEGSRLTVL.

This chain uses TRBV5-8 with TRBJ1-1; 7 bases align to TRBD1. The CDR3 runs to 13 residues. Germline V gene sequence: CDR1 SGHTS, CDR2 YDEGEE. After removal of 7 bases from V and 0 bases from J, the junction contained 3 bases not matched to a gene. DNA of the CDR3: TGTGCCAGCTCGGGGACAGTGAACACTGAAGCTTTCTTT. Its protein product is CASSGTVNTEAFF. Together with reference TRBV5-8 and TRBJ1-1, the CDR3 gives the full variable domain: EAGVTQSPTHLIKTRGQQATLRCSPISGHTSVYWYQQALGLGLQFLLWYDEGEERNRGNFPPRFSGRQFPNYSSELNVNALELEDSALYLCASSGTVNTEAFFGQGTRLTVV.

The chain links TRBV5-1 to TRBJ2-1; 12 bases agree with TRBD2. Germline V gene lookup returns CDR1 SGHRS and CDR2 YFSETQ. Trimming removed 4 bases from V and 6 bases from J; junction bases left unmatched: 14. The CDR3 has 18 amino acids. CDR3 residues: CASSRTILAGGRINEQFF. The CDR3, as DNA: TGCGCCAGCAGCCGAACCATTCTAGCGGGGGGGCGGATCAATGAGCAGTTCTTC.

The chain carries TRBV5-8 and TRBJ2-5; maybe TRBD1 (6 bases). The V gene's germline CDR1 is SGHTS and CDR2 YDEGEE. V lost 4 bases and J 2 bases, leaving 9 bases between the germline ends. The CDR3 is 13 amino acids. This chain's CDR3 is CASSRTDQETQYF. CDR3 coding DNA: TGTGCCAGCAGCCGGACAGATCAAGAGACCCAGTACTTC. Looking up the rest from reference TRBV5-8 and TRBJ2-5 gives the full variable domain: EAGVTQSPTHLIKTRGQQATLRCSPISGHTSVYWYQQALGLGLQFLLWYDEGEERNRGNFPPRFSGRQFPNYSSELNVNALELEDSALYLCASSRTDQETQYFGPGTRLLVL.

The chain uses TRBV7-9 and TRBJ2-2, with 11 bases matching TRBD2. The germline gives CDR1 SEHNR, CDR2 FQNEAQ (reference sequence). The length of the CDR3 is 16 residues. J was trimmed by 6 bases and V by 2 bases; bases with no gene match: 5. The DNA of the CDR3 is TGTGCCAGCAGCTTAACTAGCGGGGGTTCGGCCGGGGAGCTGTTTTTT. This translates into CASSLTSGGSAGELFF.

The V gene is TRBV5-6, the J gene TRBJ2-1, with TRBD1 as a possible D gene (6 bases). Looked up from germline, CDR1 is SGHDT and CDR2 is YYEEEE. The length of the CDR3 is 16 residues. Trimming removed 4 bases from V and 0 bases from J, with 14 bases in between. The CDR3 sequence: CASSPLRGSSYNEQFF. DNA for the CDR3: TGTGCCAGCAGCCCGCTCAGGGGTAGCTCCTACAATGAGCAGTTCTTC. The whole variable domain, remainder taken from reference TRBV5-6 and TRBJ2-1, is DAGVTQSPTHLIKTRGQQVTLRCSPKSGHDTVSWYQQALGQGPQFIFQYYEEEERQRGNFPDRFSGHQFPNYSSELNVNALLLGDSALYLCASSPLRGSSYNEQFFGPGTRLTVL.

The V and J genes are TRBV18 and TRBJ2-2; a possible D gene is TRBD1 (6 bases). The germline V gene has CDR1 KGHSH and CDR2 LQKENI. This CDR3 spans 13 amino acids. V was pared by 3 bases and J by 6 bases, with 8 bases between. The CDR3 DNA sequence: TGTGCCAGCTCACCTACAGGGCCCGGGGAGCTGTTTTTT. This sequence encodes CASSPTGPGELFF.

The J gene is TRBJ2-5, the V gene TRBV9; 9 bases are a match to TRBD1. CDR1 and CDR2 (germline): SGDLS, YYNGEE. V shed 3 bases, J shed 7 bases, and the junction held 4 bases outside the gene matches. The CDR3 spans 13 residues. For the CDR3, the DNA is TGTGCCAGCAGCGGGACAGGGGAAGGGACCCAGTACTTC. Residues: CASSGTGEGTQYF.

The chain carries TRBV19 and TRBJ2-1; 7 positions agree with TRBD1. CDR1 is LNHDA, CDR2 SQIVND, per germline (reference sequence). The CDR3 spans 17 residues. The V segment lost 5 bases and the J segment 7 bases; nucleotides outside the gene matches: 17. CDR3 nucleotide sequence: TGTGCCAGTAGTGAATTGGGGACAGTCACCCTGGGTAATGAGCAGTTCTTC. Protein sequence: CASSELGTVTLGNEQFF. Together with reference TRBV19 and TRBJ2-1, the CDR3 gives the full variable domain: DGGITQSPKYLFRKEGQNVTLSCEQNLNHDAMYWYRQDPGQGLRLIYYSQIVNDFQKGDIAEGYSVSREKKESFPLTVTSAQKNPTAFYLCASSELGTVTLGNEQFFGPGTRLTVL.

The chain recombines TRBV2 with TRBJ2-4; D ambiguous. Germline V gene lookup returns CDR1 SNHLY and CDR2 FYNNEI. V shed 3 bases and J shed 12 bases, with 12 bases lying between them. CDR3 length equals 12 residues. CDR3 residues: CASSDQVGTQYF. The CDR3 DNA sequence: TGTGCCAGCAGTGATCAGGTCGGAACTCAGTACTTC. The full variable domain, completed using reference TRBV2 and TRBJ2-4, is EPEVTQTPSHQVTQMGQEVILRCVPISNHLYFYWYRQILGQKVEFLVSFYNNEISEKSEIFDDQFSVERPDGSNFTLKIRSTKLEDSAMYFCASSDQVGTQYFGAGTRLSVL.

V gene TRBV27 combines with J gene TRBJ2-7, with TRBD1 identical over 7 bases. V dropped 3 bases and J dropped 5; count of bases not matched to a gene: 7. The germline V gene has CDR1 MNHEY and CDR2 SMNVEV (reference sequence). This CDR3 comprises 14 residues. The CDR3: CASSFIGGQNEQYF. The CDR3 nucleotides read TGTGCCAGCAGTTTCATAGGGGGCCAAAACGAGCAGTACTTC.

The chain joins TRBV30 to TRBJ2-5; 8 bases agree with TRBD2. The V gene end was trimmed by 3 bases and the J gene end by 2 bases; junction bases not matched to a gene: 8. CDR1 is GTSNPN and CDR2 is SVGIG in the germline V gene (reference sequence). CDR3 length: 15 residues. Here the CDR3 reads CAWRLTGGSQETQYF. The DNA for the CDR3 is TGTGCCTGGAGGTTAACGGGGGGGTCTCAAGAGACCCAGTACTTC.

A word on this clone: The sample contains more than one DNA sequence encoding this CDR3. The chain has TRBV9 and TRBJ2-7; 12 positions agree with TRBD2. The germline gives CDR1 SGDLS, CDR2 YYNGEE. Trimming at V came to 4 bases and at J to 1 base, leaving 3 bases not matched to a gene. The CDR3 covers 15 residues. The CDR3 reads CASSQTSGSSYEQYF. The CDR3 nucleotides read TGTGCCAGCAGCCAGACTAGCGGGAGTTCCTACGAGCAGTACTTC.